The 25 T cell receptor beta chains given below trace back to one sample, sequenced in a study of cytomegalovirus exposure and HLA in healthy donors. Primers included in the PCR were 60 Vbeta and 13 Jbeta primers. Assay used: immunoSEQ multiplex PCR; TCRdb lists only in-frame clones, some missing. The repertoire consists of 130,000 to 150,000 clones, with 73% occurring once and the leading ten covering 1.5% to 2%. Sequenced sample: PBMCs. The receptors were gathered from a woman aged 18 to 35 in good health and CMV-seronegative.

This clone has more than one count but fewer than ten. The conserved phenylalanine or tryptophan is not found at the CDR3 terminus, so this likely reflects a read error. The chain couples TRBV9 to TRBJ1-6; D gene unclear. The germline CDR1 and CDR2 sequences are SGDLS and YYNGEE. Trimming took off 0 bases at V and 3 bases at J, with 7 bases between the two ends. This CDR3 spans 15 amino acids. The CDR3: CASSVDALYNSPLHL. CDR3 in DNA: TGTGCCAGCAGCGTAGATGCTCTCTATAATTCACCCCTCCACCTT.

The chain is built from TRBV10-3 and TRBJ2-3; 8 bases match TRBD2. Looked up from germline, CDR1 is ENHRY and CDR2 is SYGVKD. V dropped 8 bases and J dropped 6; count of bases not matched to a gene: 10. CDR3 size: 14 residues. CDR3 nucleotides: TGTGCCATCCGTTTCGGGGGGGGAGAGGATACGCAGTATTTT. This translates into CAIRFGGGEDTQYF.

J is TRBJ2-3 and V is TRBV7-2; TRBD2 matches at 7 bases. CDR3 size: 15 residues. Germline loops: CDR1 SGHTA, CDR2 FQGNSA. J gave up 4 bases and V 1 base, and 5 bases lay outside the gene matches. The CDR3 DNA reads TGTGCCAGCAGCTTAGATCGCGGGGGAGCAGATACGCAGTATTTT. It codes for CASSLDRGGADTQYF.

Regarding this clone: Compared with germline, one end of the junction differs, possibly owing to a read error. The chain employs TRBV5-1 and TRBJ2-1, with 16 positions matching TRBD2. This CDR3 region has 18 residues. Germline V lookup: CDR1 SGHRS, CDR2 YFSETQ. CDR3 sequence reads: CTSSSGLAGGFSYNEQFF. The CDR3 bases are TGCACCAGCAGCTCGGGACTAGCGGGAGGGTTCTCCTACAATGAGCAGTTCTTC.

The chain is built from TRBV11-2 and TRBJ2-7; 8 bases align to TRBD2. Germline V gene sequence: CDR1 SGHAT, CDR2 FQNNGV. Trimming removed 1 base from V and 4 bases from J; junction bases left unmatched: 9. The CDR3 sequence is 16 residues long. The CDR3 DNA sequence: TGTGCCAGCAGCTTAGTATCCAGCGGGGGTAGGTACGAGCAGTACTTC. It yields the protein CASSLVSSGGRYEQYF.

The genes are TRBV7-2 and TRBJ1-4; TRBD1 agrees at 7 bases. The length of the CDR3 is 14 residues. With V trimmed by 5 bases and J by 4 bases, 4 bases remained unmatched. Germline values: CDR1 SGHTA, CDR2 FQGNSA. The CDR3 here is CASSQGQYNEKLFF. In DNA, the CDR3 is TGTGCCAGCAGCCAGGGACAGTATAATGAAAAACTGTTTTTT.

The chain combines TRBV29-1 with TRBJ1-4, with D maybe TRBD1 (5 bases). The V gene lost 3 bases and the J gene lost 8 bases, with 7 bases spanning the gap. The CDR3 spans 11 residues. The V gene's germline CDR1 is SQVTM and CDR2 ANQGSEA. Written as DNA, the CDR3 is TGCAGCGTTGATTGGGGCGAAAAACTGTTTTTT. It specifies CSVDWGEKLFF.

The V gene is TRBV7-2, the J gene TRBJ2-5; 8 bases line up with TRBD1. The CDR3 spans 14 residues. Germline values: CDR1 SGHTA, CDR2 FQGNSA. After removal of 5 bases from V and 3 bases from J, the junction contained 5 bases not matched to a gene. In DNA form, the CDR3 reads TGTGCCAGCAGCCCGCGGACAGGGAAAGAGACCCAGTACTTC. Translation gives CASSPRTGKETQYF.

This chain connects TRBV30 to TRBJ1-6, with 9 bases lining up with TRBD1. Germline CDR1 GTSNPN, CDR2 SVGIG (reference sequence). The length of the CDR3 is 13 residues. J was trimmed by 10 bases and V by 8 bases; bases with no gene match: 9. This CDR3 reads CALRGDRDSPLHF. The CDR3 bases are TGTGCCCTAAGAGGGGACAGGGACTCACCCCTCCACTTT. The variable domain in full, with the rest retrieved from reference TRBV30 and TRBJ1-6, is SQTIHQWPATLVQPVGSPLSLECTVEGTSNPNLYWYRQAAGRGLQLLFYSVGIGQISSEVPQNLSASRPQDRQFILSSKKLLLSDSGFYLCALRGDRDSPLHFGNGTRLTVT.

The genes are TRBV7-9 and TRBJ2-2; 7 positions match TRBD2. Germline-derived CDR1 and CDR2 are SEHNR and FQNEAQ (reference sequence). J lost 4 bases, V lost 3 bases, and 8 bases had no gene match. The CDR3 consists of 16 residues. CDR3 sequence: CASSFSKTSSTGELFF. In DNA form, the CDR3 reads TGTGCCAGCAGCTTTTCCAAGACTAGCAGCACCGGGGAGCTGTTTTTT.

J is TRBJ2-3 and V is TRBV28; D might be TRBD2 (6 bases). The CDR3 covers 15 residues. The V gene lost 5 bases and the J gene lost 1 base, with 13 bases spanning the gap. Germline values: CDR1 MDHEN, CDR2 SYDVKM. The CDR3 DNA reads as TGTGCCAGCAGTCTAATTAGCGGTGGCACAGATACGCAGTATTTT. This sequence encodes CASSLISGGTDTQYF.

This clone showed up just once. This chain joins TRBV5-1 and TRBJ1-2, with TRBD1 as a possible D gene (5 bases). The CDR3 runs 13 residues. CDR1 and CDR2 from the germline V gene are SGHRS and YFSETQ. With 1 base removed from V and 8 bases from J, the gap between germline ends came to 12 bases. In DNA form, the CDR3 reads TGCGCCAGCAGCTTGTTAGGGGATCGGGGCTACACCTTC. It is translated as CASSLLGDRGYTF.

The CDR3 loop reads CASSPEGSWQETQYF. The CDR3 DNA is TGTGCCAGCAGCCCCGAAGGGAGCTGGCAGGAGACCCAGTACTTC. The chain is built from TRBV7-9 and TRBJ2-5; D is perhaps TRBD2 (5 bases). The CDR3 extends over 15 amino acids. Trimming took 5 bases from V and 5 from J, leaving 18 bases between them. CDR1 is SEHNR, CDR2 FQNEAQ, per germline (reference sequence).

The chain uses TRBV6-5 and TRBJ1-6; 7 bases match TRBD1. Germline loops: CDR1 MNHEY, CDR2 SVGAGI. J gave up 6 bases and V 0 bases, and 2 bases lay outside the gene matches. The CDR3 spans 15 residues. The CDR3 sequence is CASSYSNRGNSPLHF. The CDR3 DNA reads TGTGCCAGCAGTTACTCCAACAGGGGTAATTCACCCCTCCACTTT.

The CDR3 here is CASGVQGAGSNYGYTF. In nucleotides, the CDR3 is TGTGCCTCGGGGGTACAGGGGGCTGGAAGTAACTATGGCTACACCTTC. The rearrangement uses TRBV30 and TRBJ1-2; 9 bases fit TRBD1. Trimming cost V 7 bases and J 1 base; bases outside gene matches: 13. Germline V gives CDR1 GTSNPN, CDR2 SVGIG (reference sequence). This CDR3 is 16 amino acids long.

This chain links TRBV7-9 with TRBJ2-5; D is unclear. The V and J ends lost 5 bases and 2 bases respectively, with 12 bases between them. The CDR3 is made up of 14 amino acids. Germline loops: CDR1 SEHNR, CDR2 FQNEAQ (reference sequence). In DNA, the CDR3 is TGTGCCAGCAGCCCCCGAACCAGACAAGAGACCCAGTACTTC. This encodes CASSPRTRQETQYF.

V and J are TRBV9 and TRBJ2-1, with D perhaps matching TRBD2 (6 bases). V shed 6 bases and J shed 6 bases, with 22 bases lying between them. The germline V gene encodes CDR1 SGDLS and CDR2 YYNGEE. The CDR3 spans 16 residues. In nucleotides, the CDR3 is TGTGCCAGCACCCCAGACGGGCTAGCGATTCCCAATGAGCAGTTCTTC. Protein: CASTPDGLAIPNEQFF.

The V call is TRBV19, the J call TRBJ1-1; D uncertain. Germline V gene lookup returns CDR1 LNHDA and CDR2 SQIVND (reference sequence). V gave up 7 bases and J gave up 4 bases, with 13 bases separating them. The CDR3 has 13 residues. The DNA for the CDR3 is TGTGCCAGTATCGGGGTGGGTGTCACTGAAGCTTTCTTT. Protein: CASIGVGVTEAFF.

This chain connects TRBV14 to TRBJ1-4; 9 bases map to TRBD1. Germline V lookup: CDR1 SGHDN, CDR2 FVKESK. The CDR3 runs to 15 residues. The junction had 3 bases not matched to a gene; V was cut back by 2 bases and J by 5 bases. DNA for the CDR3: TGTGCCAGCAGCCAAACAGGGGGCGGGAATGAAAAACTGTTTTTT. It yields the protein CASSQTGGGNEKLFF.

V is TRBV9 and J is TRBJ1-6; D may be TRBD1 (6 bases). Germline CDR1 is SGDLS and CDR2 is YYNGEE. This CDR3 is 12 amino acids long. V dropped 4 bases and J dropped 10 bases, with 9 bases sitting between them. This CDR3 reads CASSSGDSPLHF. The CDR3 DNA follows: TGTGCCAGCAGCTCAGGGGACTCACCCCTCCACTTT.

The V call is TRBV7-9, the J call TRBJ1-1; D perhaps matches TRBD1 (6 bases). CDR1 and CDR2 from the germline V gene are SEHNR and FQNEAQ (reference sequence). The V and J ends lost 5 bases and 1 base respectively, with 14 bases between them. The CDR3 is 15 amino acids. The CDR3 DNA is TGTGCCAGCAGCCTCCGGGACACCGGGAACACTGAAGCTTTCTTT. The encoded protein is CASSLRDTGNTEAFF.

The table lists this clone with a few counts. The rearrangement links TRBV13 to TRBJ2-3, with TRBD1 matching over 8 bases. The CDR3 runs 15 residues. J was trimmed by 1 base and V by 0 bases; bases with no gene match: 0. The germline CDR1 and CDR2 sequences are PRHDT and FYEKMQ (reference sequence). CDR3 coding DNA: TGTGCCAGCAGCTTAGGGGGACAGGGCACAGATACGCAGTATTTT. It codes for CASSLGGQGTDTQYF. Using reference TRBV13 and TRBJ2-3 for the parts outside the CDR3, the full variable domain is AAGVIQSPRHLIKEKRETATLKCYPIPRHDTVYWYQQGPGQDPQFLISFYEKMQSDKGSIPDRFSAQQFSDYHSELNMSSLELGDSALYFCASSLGGQGTDTQYFGPGTRLTVL.

The chain is built from TRBV7-2 and TRBJ1-6, with a tentative D call TRBD1 (5 bases). Germline V lookup: CDR1 SGHTA, CDR2 FQGNSA. The CDR3 length is 12 residues. Deletions cut 5 bases from V and 13 bases from J, with 12 bases between. CDR3 amino acids: CASSRTQVPLHF. CDR3 DNA sequence: TGTGCCAGCAGCCGGACACAGGTTCCCCTCCACTTT.

This chain connects TRBV28 to TRBJ2-7, with D perhaps matching TRBD1 (6 bases). This CDR3 contains 15 residues. Looked up from germline, CDR1 is MDHEN and CDR2 is SYDVKM. The V end was cut by 6 bases, the J end by 0 bases, with 15 bases between. The CDR3 DNA sequence: TGTGCCAGCAGACGCCAGGGGCCGATCTCCTACGAGCAGTACTTC. Translated, it gives CASRRQGPISYEQYF. Drawing the rest from reference TRBV28 and TRBJ2-7, the complete variable domain is DVKVTQSSRYLVKRTGEKVFLECVQDMDHENMFWYRQDPGLGLRLIYFSYDVKMKEKGDIPEGYSVSREKKERFSLILESASTNQTSMYLCASRRQGPISYEQYFGPGTRLTVT.

This clone was counted only a few times. The V and J genes are TRBV7-9 and TRBJ2-2, with 7 bases fitting TRBD1. Germline V CDR1 and CDR2: SEHNR, FQNEAQ (reference sequence). The CDR3 is 19 residues long. J gave up 2 bases and V 3 bases, and 15 bases lay outside the gene matches. In DNA form, the CDR3 reads TGTGCCAGCAGCTTTACGGCCACATCCGGGACAGCTAACACCGGGGAGCTGTTTTTT. This sequence encodes CASSFTATSGTANTGELFF.